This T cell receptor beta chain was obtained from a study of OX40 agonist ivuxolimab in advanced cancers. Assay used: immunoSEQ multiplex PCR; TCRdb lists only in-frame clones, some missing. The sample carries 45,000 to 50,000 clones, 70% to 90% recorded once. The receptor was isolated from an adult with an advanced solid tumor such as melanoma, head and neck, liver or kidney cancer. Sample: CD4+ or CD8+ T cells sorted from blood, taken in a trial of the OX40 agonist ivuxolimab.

CDR3 coding DNA: TGTGCCAGCAGCCAACCCCCGGGACAGGGGGCTTACGAGCAGTACTTC. This translates into CASSQPPGQGAYEQYF. The V and J genes are TRBV5-5 and TRBJ2-7, with 12 bases identical to TRBD1. The germline CDR1 and CDR2 sequences are SGHKS and YYEKEE (reference sequence). The CDR3 is 16 residues long. The V gene end was trimmed by 4 bases and the J gene end by 4 bases; junction bases not matched to a gene: 9.